This T cell receptor (beta chain) originates from a study of blood T cell repertoires in COVID-19. Study at large: Sites across the United States, Italy and Spain contributed samples from acute and convalescent COVID-19. Nucleic acid was either cDNA or gDNA, and it came from T cells, B-cell-depleted T cells, or PBMCs.

Repertoires were generated with immunoSEQ multiplex PCR, while TCRdb's copy carries only in-frame clones and drops some. The data hold about 130,000 clones, with about 91% observed a single time. V trimming: 2 bases; J trimming: 10 bases; junction bases outside the gene matches: 8. Per the germline V gene, CDR1 is MDHEN and CDR2 is SYDVKM. CDR3 length: 15 residues. This clonotype was obtained from a man in his fifties with acute or convalescent COVID-19. What was sequenced was peripheral blood. The rearrangement uses TRBV28 and TRBJ1-6; 7 nucleotides match TRBD1. CDR3 amino acids: CASSLLRQGRSPLHF. In DNA form, the CDR3 reads TGTGCCAGCAGTTTACTTCGACAGGGAAGGTCACCCCTCCACTTT.